These 12 T cell receptor beta chains originate from one sample sequenced in a study of T-cell memory formation after mild COVID-19. MiXCR, applied by TCRdb to the 5' RACE reads, yields one record per CDR3 protein. The data contain a few hundred thousand distinct CDR3 sequences, about 16% of them singletons. The sequenced sample consisted of PBMCs or a T cell subset sorted from them (not recorded which). These receptors were taken from a young man who had mild COVID-19 (a few samples of this study predate the infection). Cell type and time point are not known.

This chain uses TRBV29-1 with TRBJ2-3, with 7 bases that match TRBD2. Trimming took 7 bases from V and 0 from J; bases not matched to a gene: 7. This CDR3 has 14 amino acids. From germline, CDR1 is SQVTM and CDR2 ANQGSEA. The CDR3 DNA follows: TGCAGCGCCAGAGACGGGGGGAGCACAGATACGCAGTATTTT. Amino acid sequence: CSARDGGSTDTQYF.

This clonotype came up many times. V gene TRBV5-4 combines with J gene TRBJ2-2; no firm D call. Trimming removed 5 bases at V and 2 bases at J, with 13 bases between. The germline CDR1 and CDR2 sequences are SGHNT and YYREEE (reference sequence). This CDR3 has 15 residues. CDR3 region: CASSTPVVNTGELFF. The CDR3 region has the DNA TGTGCCAGCAGTACCCCAGTAGTCAACACCGGGGAGCTGTTTTTT.

This clonotype has a handful of counts. The V call is TRBV7-9, the J call TRBJ2-7; no firm D call. The CDR3 covers 12 residues. Germline lookup yields CDR1 SEHNR and CDR2 FQNEAQ (reference sequence). The germline V and J ends were trimmed by 8 bases and 2 bases, with 10 bases remaining between them. CDR3 in amino acids: CASSGVTYEQYV. The CDR3 nucleotides read TGTGCCAGCTCCGGTGTCACCTACGAGCAGTACGTC.

The rearrangement joins TRBV18 to TRBJ2-7, with 7 bases lining up with TRBD2. CDR3 length: 15 residues. Germline-derived CDR1 and CDR2 are KGHSH and LQKENI. The ends lost 10 bases at V and 3 bases at J; junction bases unmatched: 15. In nucleotides, the CDR3 is TGTGCCATGCTCGGGTCGGGGGGTGCACGCTACGAGCAGTACTTC. It specifies CAMLGSGGARYEQYF.

J is TRBJ1-1 and V is TRBV20-1; TRBD1 matches 11 bases. This CDR3 is 17 amino acids long. V was clipped by 0 bases and J by 0 bases; unmatched bases: 6. Germline CDR1 DFQATT, CDR2 SNEGSKA (reference sequence). Here the CDR3 reads CSARDERTGGMNTEAFF. The CDR3 DNA is TGCAGTGCTAGAGACGAAAGGACAGGGGGCATGAACACTGAAGCTTTCTTT.

The table lists this clonotype with many counts. The rearrangement joins TRBV25-1 to TRBJ1-2, with D uncertain. This CDR3 is 12 amino acids long. CDR1 is MGHDK, CDR2 SYGVNS, per germline. V was pared by 8 bases and J by 8 bases, with 15 bases between. CDR3 nucleotide sequence: TGTGCCAGCCTCCTGGAAGGGTTCGGCTACACCTTC. This translates into CASLLEGFGYTF.

The CDR3 DNA reads as TGTGCCAGCAGGGGGACAGGGGGGGATACGCAGTATTTT. Amino acids: CASRGTGGDTQYF. The chain links TRBV6-5 to TRBJ2-3; 11 bases are shared with TRBD1. With 6 bases clipped from V and 6 bases from J, the junction kept 2 bases outside the gene matches. The germline V gene has CDR1 MNHEY and CDR2 SVGAGI. The CDR3 has 13 amino acids.

This clonotype was recorded a few times. Written as DNA, the CDR3 is TGTGCCAGCAGCCGAGACCGGTCCCCGGTGCCTGAGCAGTTCTTC. Amino acid sequence: CASSRDRSPVPEQFF. The V and J genes are TRBV12-3 or TRBV12-4 and TRBJ2-1, with D uncertain. CDR3 length: 15 amino acids. Trimming took off 6 bases at V and 9 bases at J, with 21 bases between the two ends.

This clonotype was picked up many times. This chain uses TRBV2 with TRBJ2-3; D is undetermined. This CDR3 contains 11 residues. V was cut by 7 bases and J by 2 bases, with 4 bases left in between. In germline, CDR1 is SNHLY, CDR2 FYNNEI. The CDR3 DNA reads as TGTGCCAGCACCTACACAGATACGCAGTATTTT. It specifies CASTYTDTQYF.

This rearrangement joins TRBV28 to TRBJ2-7, with 7 positions matching TRBD1. With 6 bases clipped from V and 5 bases from J, the junction kept 4 bases outside the gene matches. CDR3 length equals 12 residues. Germline assignment: CDR1 MDHEN and CDR2 SYDVKM. The CDR3 coding sequence is TGTGCCAGCAGATCTACAGGGGACGAGCAGTACTTC. Residues: CASRSTGDEQYF.

The table lists this clonotype with a count of one. The chain is built from TRBV5-1 and TRBJ1-2, with 9 positions matching TRBD1. Looked up from germline, CDR1 is SGHRS and CDR2 is YFSETQ. The V and J ends lost 4 bases and 7 bases, in that order; junction bases with no gene match: 11. CDR3 size: 15 residues. Here the CDR3 reads CASSDDTGTGSGYTF. The CDR3 DNA follows: TGCGCCAGCAGCGACGATACCGGGACAGGGTCTGGCTACACCTTC.

Many counts were recorded for this clonotype. V gene TRBV7-2 combines with J gene TRBJ2-1; maybe TRBD2 (5 bases). V lost 4 bases, J lost 1 base, and 8 bases lay in between. Germline assignment: CDR1 SGHTA and CDR2 FQGNSA. This CDR3 spans 14 amino acids. The CDR3 DNA is TGTGCCAGCAGCTGGAGCGGTTCCTACAATGAGCAGTTCTTC. Amino acid sequence: CASSWSGSYNEQFF.